This T cell receptor (beta chain) was found in a study of shared clonotypes between healthy human individuals (TCRdb year 2020). Describing the broader study: The cohort included three men and a couple of women between 18 and 49 years of age. Per donor, three plates each were used for CD4 naive and CD4 memory, two for CD8 naive, and one for CD8 memory. Between about 0.94 and 8.9 billion PBMCs per donor were obtained by leukapheresis. To estimate repertoire size and how much clonotype sharing occurs between individuals, the study deeply sequenced the blood TCR repertoires of several healthy adults. Different laboratories and diverse techniques were used to prepare libraries and sequence TCR repertoires, to increase sequencing depth and limit assay-specific biases.

Details on this clone: Which antigen it targets is not known. Nothing much larger sits one base from this clone, and base qualities are not available.

Using the deep immunoSEQ assay, TCR CDR3 regions were amplified from genomic DNA by multiplex PCR. Genomic DNA extracted from each cell subset was distributed evenly over all wells of several immunoSEQ 96-well plates, and each plate served as one replicate. For sorted subsets, each replicate PCR was loaded with approximately 0.2 ug genomic DNA, equivalent to 30,000 or so T cell genomes. Purified libraries were measured with a Qubit 3.0 fluorometer, size-checked on a Bioanalyzer 2100, and measured again with the KAPA Library Quantification kit. Every immunoSEQ 96-well plate was sequenced on a dedicated single-read 150-cycle Illumina NextSeq 550 flow cell. Concerning the study's data processing: Because only junctional sequences without quality scores were contained in the immunoSEQ output, filtering matching that applied to full-length reads could not be performed. To assign V/J genes and CDR3, sequences were annotated using PyIR, a Python wrapper for IgBLAST v1.9, with IMGT germline references. Reads were removed for weak V/J assignments (E-value above 1e-6), missing CDR3, stop codons, out-of-frame junctions, or ambiguous translated residues. V3J clonotypes were defined as sequences sharing the same inferred V gene, J gene, and CDR3 amino acid sequence. To compute the percentage overlap between repertoires, the number of shared unique clonotypes was divided by the size of the smaller repertoire. Repertoire richness was assessed with RTK rarefaction, the Chao1 estimator, and Recon v2.1 estimates of unobserved clonotypes. Generation probabilities for all TCRbeta clonotypes obtained by the gDNA method from a handful of donors were computed using OLGA. TCRdb stores this immuneACCESS table with in-frame sequences only. Part of the clones is absent; in the studies checked, under half of the shortfall reflects unresolved V genes, and no reason is known for the rest. D and trimming come from the DNA, and the V and J calls and clone size come from that table. Within this sample are approximately 2,300,000 clones, with about nine tenths of them counted one time only. 0.3% to 0.45% of the sample is taken by the ten largest.

Including the terminal cysteine and phenylalanine, the CDR3 comprises 16 residues. Only the CDR3 portion is preserved as DNA: 48 bases, with reading frame beginning at the first base. The germline V gene yields SGDLS for CDR1 and YYNGEE for CDR2. V and J lose 4 bases and 1 base, and a span of 15 bases separates them. Donors were healthy HIV-negative adults with no recently reported acute infections or vaccinations. Every donor was a Caucasian adult residing in Nashville, Tennessee, USA. CD4+ T cells were enriched by magnetic negative selection, after which naive cells were positively selected on CD45RA and the negative fraction was taken as the memory subset. After blood collection by leukapheresis, PBMCs were isolated using Ficoll-Histopaque density gradient centrifugation and then cryopreserved in the vapor phase of liquid nitrogen. Analytical flow cytometry was used to check the purity and quantity of each magnetically sorted T cell population. From each sorted fraction, genomic DNA was isolated and quantified by UV absorbance on a Nanodrop 2000c.

The paper as a whole reports these results and caveats: Sampling was limited to blood, and TCR repertoires in tissue likely differ from TCR repertoires in blood. Even with the large sequencing depth, rarefaction of the sorted-subset datasets indicated that sequencing was incomplete. Pairwise subsampling indicated that sequencing depth was expected to affect the degree of clonotype sharing among donors. Compared with non-shared clonotypes, clonotypes shared by all four sorted-subset donors had higher generation probabilities. Larger estimated clonotype richness was generally found for naive subsets than for memory subsets. Sharing across several donors was observed for roughly 5.4% of naive CD4, about 3.2% of naive CD8, roughly 2.3% of memory CD4, and approximately 0.41% of memory CD8 clonotypes. The small number of donors limited the genetic and exposure-history diversity represented.

The sample was naive CD4+ T cells from PBMCs. The sample's cell subset or site label, in plain terms: CD45RA+ positively selected. The source is a man in his late teens or twenties in good health. Some clones in this sample may be carry-over from other donors' samples. The chain joins TRBV9 to TRBJ2-1; a weak D assignment points to TRBD2 (7 bases agree). The DNA is TGTGCCAGCAGCTTATCCGGGGGGCTGTCCTACAATGAGCAGTTCTTC. The translation is CASSLSGGLSYNEQFF.